This note documents a single T cell receptor beta chain sequence. This clonotype turned up a few times. Its antigen is not yet known. No clone much larger than this one lies a single base away; base qualities are absent. Instrument used: Illumina NovaSeq 6000. cDNA libraries for TCRalpha and TCRbeta were prepared by 5'RACE using constant-segment primers, with sample barcodes and unique molecular identifiers added. Trizol reagent was used to extract RNA from every sample. The libraries were amplified in two PCR steps, and the second step added a second sample barcode and Illumina TruSeq adapters. Libraries were sequenced on an Illumina NovaSeq with 2 x 150 bp paired-end reads. The study's own analysis went as follows. The reads were demultiplexed and collapsed into UMI-guided consensus sequences using migec v1.2.7. Using mixcr v2.1.11, the UMI consensuses were aligned to TRA and TRB V and J templates and assembled into clonotypes. A clonotype was counted as expanded or contracted only if both edgeR and NoisET called the change significant, with noise models trained on biological replicates. For edgeR calls, a false discovery rate-adjusted p below 0.01 and a log2 fold-change threshold of 1 were applied. PCA with hierarchical clustering of max-normalized trajectories of the 1000 most abundant clonotypes was used as exploratory dynamics analysis. Separately sequenced CD4+ and CD8+ repertoires were used to assign a CD4 or CD8 phenotype to each responding clone. TCRdb reanalyzed the raw reads on its own, using fastp at Q25 for trimming and MiXCR for clone calling, and kept in-frame beta chains. Each entry merges the rows of one CDR3 protein and shows their most common DNA and genes. The V and J calls reflect TCRdb's pipeline rather than the authors' work. The sample records 150,000 to 200,000 distinct CDR3 sequences, 16% of which are singletons. The ten largest account for around 1.9% of the sample.

V and J are truncated by 0 bases and 1 base respectively, leaving an intervening sequence of 11 bases. The germline V gene yields LGHNA for CDR1 and YSLEER for CDR2. Inclusive of the bounding cysteine and phenylalanine, the CDR3 is 16 residues long. CDR3 DNA only is kept here, 48 bases in frame from base 1. The entry originates in a study of T-cell memory formation after mild COVID-19 (dated by TCRdb to about 2021). Regarding the complete study: Most TCR sequence clusters were specific to one of the two donors. The cohort was made up of two young adult volunteers, one female and one male, who were previously healthy. In a couple of donors, T-cell clones that expanded and contracted after mild COVID-19 were followed by sequencing TCRalpha and TCRbeta repertoires longitudinally.

Results and caveats for the whole study, not just this receptor: Clones that contracted from day 15 to 85 showed balanced CD4/CD8 phenotypes, whereas a second wave of clones that expanded from day 15 to 37 leaned towards CD4+. Only a couple of mild cases were covered in the study, and larger cohorts including severe cases with pre-infection samples were considered necessary. Contracting CD4+ clones were found mainly in CM and EM memory subsets, while CD8+ clones were enriched in EMRA. Whether the second-wave clones peaking on day 37 were SARS-CoV-2 specific was not confirmed. Some responding clones were detected in pre-infection memory, which suggested that pre-existing cross-reactive memory T cells had joined the SARS-CoV-2 response.

Ficoll-Paque density gradient centrifugation was the method used to isolate PBMCs. The V and J genes are TRBV4-3 and TRBJ2-3; no confident D gene assignment can be made. The sequence derives from an adult woman who had mild COVID-19 (a few samples of this study predate the infection). The sample titles of this study are shuffled in the database, so cell type and time point are left out; the donor was told from shared clones. Sample: PBMCs or a T cell subset sorted from them (not recorded which). The nucleotide sequence is TGCGCCAGCAGCCAAGAGAAGGGTTGGGGCACAGATACGCAGTATTTT. Protein translation: CASSQEKGWGTDTQYF.